This passage covers 25 T cell receptor beta chains from one sample sequenced in a study of blood T cell repertoires in COVID-19. Profiled with immunoSEQ multiplex PCR; TCRdb holds only in-frame clones, not every one. The repertoire holds about 140,000 clones, with under 80% as singletons. Sequenced sample: peripheral blood. Every receptor here comes from a man aged 80 or over with acute or convalescent COVID-19.

Only a few counts were recorded for this clone. The chain is built from TRBV9 and TRBJ1-2; D may be TRBD1 (5 bases). The CDR3 sequence is 13 residues long. V was trimmed by 4 bases and J by 5 bases, leaving 12 bases between them. CDR1 SGDLS and CDR2 YYNGEE come from the germline V gene. CDR3 amino acids: CASSPTDSYGYTF. CDR3 nucleotides: TGTGCCAGCAGCCCCACTGACAGTTATGGCTACACCTTC. Using reference TRBV9 and TRBJ1-2 for the parts outside the CDR3, the full variable domain is DSGVTQTPKHLITATGQRVTLRCSPRSGDLSVYWYQQSLDQGLQFLIQYYNGEERAKGNILERFSAQQFPDLHSELNLSSLELGDSALYFCASSPTDSYGYTFGSGTRLTVV.

The rearrangement links TRBV18 to TRBJ1-6; the D is unclear. Trimming took off 2 bases at V and 9 bases at J, with 8 bases between the two ends. Germline CDR1 KGHSH, CDR2 LQKENI. The CDR3 is 13 residues long. CDR3 protein: CASSPWAASPLHF. CDR3 nucleotide sequence: TGTGCCAGCTCACCATGGGCAGCTTCACCCCTCCACTTT.

The chain links TRBV5-8 to TRBJ2-1; no reliable D call. The CDR3 extends over 14 amino acids. Germline V gene lookup returns CDR1 SGHTS and CDR2 YDEGEE. Trimming took off 2 bases at V and 0 bases at J, with 6 bases between the two ends. CDR3 bases: TGTGCCAGCAGCTTCGTGAGCTCCTACAATGAGCAGTTCTTC. It yields the protein CASSFVSSYNEQFF.

The gene calls are TRBV7-2 and TRBJ1-5; tentative D call: TRBD1 (5 bases). The CDR3 is 15 residues long. The germline V and J ends were trimmed by 1 base and 7 bases, with 14 bases remaining between them. Germline CDR1 and CDR2: SGHTA and FQGNSA. The CDR3 sequence: CASSLEAGRGQPQHF. The DNA of the CDR3 is TGTGCCAGCAGCTTAGAGGCGGGACGCGGGCAGCCCCAGCATTTT.

The gene calls are TRBV7-2 and TRBJ1-5; 9 bases agree with TRBD1. The CDR3 consists of 18 residues. The trim removed 4 bases at V and 0 bases at J, leaving 10 bases unmatched. Germline assignment: CDR1 SGHTA and CDR2 FQGNSA. The DNA of the CDR3 is TGTGCCAGCAGCTGGGAACAGGGGGCGCGGGCTAGCAATCAGCCCCAGCATTTT. This translates into CASSWEQGARASNQPQHF.

The chain combines TRBV6-2 or TRBV6-3 with TRBJ1-1; D is unresolved. The V and J ends lost 6 bases and 7 bases respectively, with 12 bases between them. The CDR3 sequence is 12 residues long. Germline CDR1 and CDR2: MNHEY and SVGEGT. The CDR3 loop reads CASSQNSREAFF. CDR3 DNA sequence: TGTGCCAGCAGCCAAAACAGCCGTGAAGCTTTCTTT.

This chain joins TRBV9 and TRBJ2-3; perhaps TRBD1 as D (7 bases). CDR1 SGDLS and CDR2 YYNGEE come from the germline V gene. V was cut by 4 bases and J by 1 base, with 13 bases left in between. CDR3 length: 15 residues. Written as DNA, the CDR3 is TGTGCCAGCAGCCCCCGCGGGACAGGCACAGATACGCAGTATTTT. Translation: CASSPRGTGTDTQYF.

This chain uses TRBV4-3 with TRBJ2-7; 9 bases agree with TRBD2. This CDR3 contains 15 residues. V lost 2 bases to trimming and J lost 0 bases; unmatched junction nucleotides: 2. Germline V gene lookup returns CDR1 LGHNA and CDR2 YSLEER. The CDR3: CASSQNSGSSYEQYF. CDR3 DNA: TGCGCCAGCAGCCAAAATAGCGGGAGCTCCTACGAGCAGTACTTC.

The chain couples TRBV6-1 to TRBJ1-1; D gene ambiguous. The CDR3 is 13 amino acids. Germline V CDR1 and CDR2: MNHNS, SASEGT. The V and J ends lost 1 base and 4 bases respectively, with 7 bases between them. In nucleotides, the CDR3 is TGTGCCAGCAGTGAAGAACAGTTCACTGAAGCTTTCTTT. Protein product: CASSEEQFTEAFF.

The J gene is TRBJ1-1, the V gene TRBV5-4; D perhaps matches TRBD1 (6 bases). Germline V gene data show CDR1 as SGHNT and CDR2 as YYREEE (reference sequence). V was trimmed by 2 bases and J by 0 bases, leaving 11 bases between them. This CDR3 is 15 amino acids long. The CDR3 here is CASSFPGQMNTEAFF. The CDR3 DNA reads as TGTGCCAGCAGCTTTCCCGGACAGATGAACACTGAAGCTTTCTTT.

This clone was seen only once. The rearrangement links TRBV4-3 to TRBJ1-4; no firm D call. V was shortened by 3 bases and J by 0 bases, with 8 bases between the two germline ends. In germline, CDR1 is LGHNA, CDR2 YSLEER. This CDR3 spans 15 amino acids. CDR3 region: CASSQDRATNEKLFF. The CDR3 DNA reads TGCGCCAGCAGCCAGGATCGGGCAACTAATGAAAAACTGTTTTTT.

The rearrangement links TRBV7-6 to TRBJ2-5; tentatively, D is TRBD2 (5 bases). V gave up 5 bases and J gave up 4 bases, with 8 bases separating them. This CDR3 is built from 12 residues. Per germline, CDR1 SGHVS and CDR2 FNYEAQ. The CDR3 nucleotides are TGTGCCAGCAGCCCCGAGGGAGAGACCCAGTACTTC. This translates into CASSPEGETQYF.

The chain is built from TRBV6-5 and TRBJ2-7; D remains ambiguous. CDR1 MNHEY and CDR2 SVGAGI come from the germline V gene. Deletions cut 2 bases from V and 1 base from J, with 9 bases between. This CDR3 spans 14 amino acids. The CDR3 DNA reads TGTGCCAGCAGTTACACGGCGACATCCTACGAGCAGTACTTC. Its protein product is CASSYTATSYEQYF.

The J gene is TRBJ2-5, the V gene TRBV7-9, with D perhaps matching TRBD2 (6 bases). Germline CDR1 SEHNR, CDR2 FQNEAQ (reference sequence). The CDR3 length is 12 residues. V gave up 11 bases and J gave up 2 bases, with 12 bases separating them. Here the CDR3 reads CAARGIQETQYF. For the CDR3, the DNA is TGTGCCGCGCGCGGGATACAAGAGACCCAGTACTTC.

The chain links TRBV24-1 to TRBJ2-3; D remains ambiguous. The germline V gene has CDR1 KGHDR and CDR2 SFDVKD. The CDR3 has 13 amino acids. The V end lost 6 bases, the J end lost 1 base, and 7 bases lay between the germline ends. As DNA, the CDR3 is TGTGCCACCAGTCGCGAGCGCACAGATACGCAGTATTTT. This encodes CATSRERTDTQYF.

This clone was recorded once. The rearrangement uses TRBV3-1 (or the pseudogene TRBV3-2) and TRBJ1-2, with 7 bases matching TRBD1. This CDR3 is built from 13 residues. CDR1 LGHDT and CDR2 YNNKEL come from the germline V gene (reference sequence). J lost 8 bases, V lost 11 bases, and 14 bases had no gene match. CDR3 in amino acids: CARRQGGLGGYTF. The DNA for the CDR3 is TGTGCCCGCCGCCAGGGGGGGCTTGGGGGCTACACCTTC.

The genes are TRBV10-2 and TRBJ1-1, with no clear D. The CDR3 spans 13 residues. Trimming removed 5 bases from V and 0 bases from J, with 7 bases in between. Per the germline V gene, CDR1 is WSHSY and CDR2 is SAAADI. Here the CDR3 DNA reads TGCGCCAGCAGTCTCCAGATGAACACTGAAGCTTTCTTT. Protein sequence: CASSLQMNTEAFF.

The chain has TRBV4-2 and TRBJ1-6, with a weak D call TRBD1 (5 bases). The ends were cut back, 2 bases at V and 7 bases at J, with 12 bases in the middle. Germline V gene data show CDR1 as LGHNA and CDR2 as YNFKEQ. This CDR3 comprises 15 residues. CDR3 region: CASSQQGPDNSPLHF. As DNA, the CDR3 is TGTGCCAGCAGCCAACAGGGCCCGGACAATTCACCCCTCCACTTT.

The rearrangement joins TRBV5-8 to TRBJ1-1, with D perhaps matching TRBD1 (6 bases). V was pared by 5 bases and J by 9 bases, with 11 bases between. Looked up from germline, CDR1 is SGHTS and CDR2 is YDEGEE. The CDR3 covers 11 residues. CDR3 sequence reads: CASSYTGKAFF. As DNA, the CDR3 is TGTGCCAGCAGTTATACAGGGAAAGCTTTCTTT.

V gene TRBV6-4 combines with J gene TRBJ1-5; 8 nucleotides match TRBD1. Germline V gene data show CDR1 as MRHNA and CDR2 as SNTAGT. This CDR3 has 13 residues. J was trimmed by 15 bases and V by 0 bases; bases with no gene match: 7. CDR3 amino acids: CASSDSRGTGLHF. The CDR3 DNA reads TGTGCCAGCAGTGACTCGAGGGGGACAGGCTTGCATTTT.

V gene TRBV10-3 combines with J gene TRBJ1-5; 7 bases map to TRBD1. The CDR3 totals 15 residues. Germline V gene lookup returns CDR1 ENHRY and CDR2 SYGVKD. The V and J ends lost 2 bases and 5 bases, in that order; junction bases with no gene match: 6. The CDR3 bases are TGTGCCATCAGTGAGGATGGGACAGCTTATCAGCCCCAGCATTTT. As protein: CAISEDGTAYQPQHF.

V gene TRBV19 combines with J gene TRBJ1-5; D gene uncertain. The CDR3 has 15 residues. From germline, CDR1 is LNHDA and CDR2 SQIVND (reference sequence). The ends were cut back, 5 bases at V and 0 bases at J, with 11 bases in the middle. CDR3 nucleotides: TGTGCCAGTAGTCAGATCGGGAATAGCAATCAGCCCCAGCATTTT. As protein: CASSQIGNSNQPQHF.

The chain is built from TRBV28 and TRBJ2-2; 9 nucleotides match TRBD1. The CDR3 has 15 residues. The junction had 6 bases not matched to a gene; V was cut back by 5 bases and J by 5 bases. The germline V gene has CDR1 MDHEN and CDR2 SYDVKM. The CDR3 region is CASSLLTGGTGELFF. The CDR3 DNA follows: TGTGCCAGCAGTCTCTTGACAGGGGGGACCGGGGAGCTGTTTTTT.

This clone has more than one count but fewer than ten. The V call is TRBV18, the J call TRBJ2-5; D is unresolved. The germline gives CDR1 KGHSH, CDR2 LQKENI. Trimming shortened V by 3 bases and J by 4 bases, and 18 bases separated the two germline ends. The length of the CDR3 is 16 residues. The CDR3 DNA is TGTGCCAGCTCACCCCTCTCAGCCAAATCGGGAGAGACCCAGTACTTC. As protein: CASSPLSAKSGETQYF.

This chain uses TRBV5-4 with TRBJ2-2, with 7 bases fitting TRBD1. The CDR3 totals 15 residues. The germline V gene encodes CDR1 SGHNT and CDR2 YYREEE (reference sequence). V was clipped by 4 bases and J by 3 bases; unmatched bases: 6. For the CDR3, the DNA is TGTGCCAGCAGCAGTGAAAGGGGGCACACCGGGGAGCTGTTTTTT. Residues: CASSSERGHTGELFF.